Reported below is one T cell receptor beta chain. In the source study's methods: For nucleated cells, counts were estimated from reference gene primer amplification. The method was immunoSEQ multiplex PCR; TCRdb's version includes in-frame clones alone and lacks a portion of them. V and J calls and clone size are those listed in that table; D and trimming were worked out from the DNA. The sample yields roughly 74,000 clones, approximately 84% seen once. The sample originates from a study of blood T cell repertoires in COVID-19. Study background: Italy, Spain and the United States were the sources of the convalescent and acute COVID-19 samples. T cells, B-cell-depleted T cells, or PBMCs provided the cDNA or gDNA that served as material.

The CDR3 length is 16 residues. V was pared by 3 bases and J by 0 bases, with 5 bases of the junction left unmatched. Germline V gene lookup returns CDR1 SGHNT and CDR2 YYREEE (reference sequence). The specimen sequenced was peripheral blood. The genes are TRBV5-4 and TRBJ2-2; 7 positions match TRBD1. The sequence was collected from a man between 65 and 80 years old with acute or convalescent COVID-19. The CDR3 region is CASSSPGTANTGELFF. The DNA of the CDR3 is TGTGCCAGCAGCTCGCCCGGGACAGCGAACACCGGGGAGCTGTTTTTT.